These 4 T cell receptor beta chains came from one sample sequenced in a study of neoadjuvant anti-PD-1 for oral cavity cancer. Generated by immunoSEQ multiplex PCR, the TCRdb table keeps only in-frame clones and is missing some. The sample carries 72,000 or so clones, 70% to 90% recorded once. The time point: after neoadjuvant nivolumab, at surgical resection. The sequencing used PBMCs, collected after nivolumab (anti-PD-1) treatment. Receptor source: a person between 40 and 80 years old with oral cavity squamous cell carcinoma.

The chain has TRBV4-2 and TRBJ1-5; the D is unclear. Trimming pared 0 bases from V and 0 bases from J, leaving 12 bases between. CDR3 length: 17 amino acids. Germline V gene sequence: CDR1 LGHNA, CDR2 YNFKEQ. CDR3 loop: CASSQDRGLPSNQPQHF. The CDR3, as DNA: TGTGCCAGCAGCCAAGATCGCGGCCTACCTAGCAATCAGCCCCAGCATTTT.

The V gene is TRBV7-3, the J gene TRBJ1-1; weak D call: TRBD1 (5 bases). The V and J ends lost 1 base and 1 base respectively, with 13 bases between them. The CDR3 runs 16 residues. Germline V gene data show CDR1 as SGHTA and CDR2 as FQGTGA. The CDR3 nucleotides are TGTGCCAGCAGCTTAAGGCCCACAGGTGCGAACACTGAAGCTTTCTTT. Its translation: CASSLRPTGANTEAFF.

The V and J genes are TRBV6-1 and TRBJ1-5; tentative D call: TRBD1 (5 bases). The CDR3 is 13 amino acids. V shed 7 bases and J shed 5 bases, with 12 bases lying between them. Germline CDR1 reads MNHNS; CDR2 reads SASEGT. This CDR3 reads CASMIGVDQPQHF. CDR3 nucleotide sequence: TGTGCCAGCATGATAGGGGTGGATCAGCCCCAGCATTTT.

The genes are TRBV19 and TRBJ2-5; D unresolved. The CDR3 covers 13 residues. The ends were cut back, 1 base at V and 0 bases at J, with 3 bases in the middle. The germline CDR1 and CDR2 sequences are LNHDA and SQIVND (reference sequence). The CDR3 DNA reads TGTGCCAGTAGTATAGGCGACCAAGAGACCCAGTACTTC. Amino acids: CASSIGDQETQYF.